These 4 T cell receptor beta chains came from one sample sequenced in a study of spatial heterogeneity in lung cancer. Regarding time point: sample taken at primary tumor resection. MiXCR was run by TCRdb on the 5' RACE reads, yielding one entry per CDR3 protein. The repertoire holds tens of thousands of distinct CDR3 sequences, approximately 12% seen once, with roughly two fifths in the top ten. The sequenced sample was PBMCs, obtained at surgery. The receptors were gathered from a male donor with early-stage non-small cell lung cancer.

This clonotype turned up a few times. The chain employs TRBV5-4 and TRBJ2-7, with D perhaps TRBD1 (6 bases). CDR1 and CDR2 from the germline V gene are SGHNT and YYREEE (reference sequence). Trimming took 2 bases from V and 6 from J, leaving 12 bases between them. The CDR3 has 13 residues. CDR3: CASSFTGSREQYF. The DNA for the CDR3 is TGTGCCAGCAGCTTTACAGGGTCCCGCGAGCAGTACTTC.

The genes are TRBV20-1 and TRBJ1-2, with a tentative D call TRBD1 (5 bases). The germline V gene has CDR1 DFQATT and CDR2 SNEGSKA (reference sequence). V gave up 1 base and J gave up 6 bases, with 12 bases separating them. The CDR3 runs to 13 residues. This chain's CDR3 is CSARGGVGDGYTF. The CDR3 nucleotides read TGCAGTGCTAGAGGGGGAGTAGGGGATGGCTACACCTTC.

This clonotype was observed a few times. The V gene is TRBV20-1, the J gene TRBJ2-1; D might be TRBD2 (5 bases). The CDR3 has 15 residues. V lost 6 bases, J lost 0 bases, and 15 bases lay in between. In germline, CDR1 is DFQATT, CDR2 SNEGSKA (reference sequence). In nucleotides, the CDR3 is TGCAGTGCCGTCTCGAGGGCCCGCTCCTACAATGAGCAGTTCTTC. The encoded protein is CSAVSRARSYNEQFF.

The table lists this clonotype with a few counts. Here the CDR3 DNA reads TGTGCCAGCCGGGGGTTACGGGCTGAAGCTTTCTTT. It codes for CASRGLRAEAFF. J is TRBJ1-1 and V is TRBV6-5; D might be TRBD1 (5 bases). Between the trimmed V and J ends, which lost 8 bases and 6 bases, there was a span of 13 bases. The CDR3 covers 12 residues. Germline V CDR1 and CDR2: MNHEY, SVGAGI.